A selection of T cell receptor beta chains follows, all from one sample in a study of CD8 T cells in Susac syndrome. TCRdb itself ran the immunoSEQ multiplex PCR reads through MiXCR, one entry per CDR3 protein. The sample has some 200,000 distinct CDR3 sequences, about 95% seen once. The specimen was CD4+ T cells from PBMCs. The source of these receptors is a human donor with multiple sclerosis. CDR3s include the opening cysteine and the closing phenylalanine or tryptophan. Fields, in order: CDR3 length, J gene, V gene, D gene, clone size, CDR3 protein, CDR3 DNA. The D gene is left open where the match is weak. Rows give clone size only sometimes, using once, few, many, or a class for an expanded clone.

cdr3_length: 15
j_call: TRBJ1-2
v_call: TRBV4-1
d_call: TRBD1
clone_size: .
cdr3_aa: CASSPTGGTGYGYTF
cdr3_nt: TGCGCCAGCAGCCCAACCGGGGGGACAGGCTATGGCTACACCTTC

cdr3_length: 15
j_call: TRBJ1-2
v_call: TRBV7-2
d_call: TRBD1
clone_size: .
cdr3_aa: CASSLVDRGDYGYTF
cdr3_nt: TGTGCCAGCAGCTTAGTAGACAGGGGGGACTATGGCTACACCTTC

cdr3_length: 13
j_call: TRBJ2-1
v_call: TRBV12-3/TRBV12-4
d_call: .
clone_size: .
cdr3_aa: CASSLHSPNEQFF
cdr3_nt: TGTGCCAGCAGTTTACACTCGCCCAATGAGCAGTTCTTC

cdr3_length: 14
j_call: TRBJ2-7
v_call: TRBV3-1
d_call: .
clone_size: .
cdr3_aa: CASSLRTGFYEQYF
cdr3_nt: TGTGCCAGCAGCCTACGGACTGGGTTCTACGAGCAGTACTTC

cdr3_length: 12
j_call: TRBJ1-5
v_call: TRBV29-1
d_call: .
clone_size: .
cdr3_aa: CSVAASNQPQHF
cdr3_nt: TGCAGCGTAGCCGCAAGCAATCAGCCCCAGCATTTT

cdr3_length: 16
j_call: TRBJ2-1
v_call: TRBV20-1
d_call: .
clone_size: .
cdr3_aa: CSARGIAAEPYNEQFF
cdr3_nt: TGCAGTGCTAGAGGTATTGCGGCGGAACCCTACAATGAGCAGTTCTTC

cdr3_length: 12
j_call: TRBJ1-2
v_call: TRBV5-6
d_call: .
clone_size: .
cdr3_aa: CASGLQGFGYTF
cdr3_nt: TGTGCCAGCGGACTACAGGGTTTTGGCTACACCTTC

cdr3_length: 16
j_call: TRBJ2-5
v_call: TRBV7-9
d_call: TRBD2
clone_size: .
cdr3_aa: CASSSGLAGPQETQYF
cdr3_nt: TGTGCCAGCAGCTCGGGACTAGCGGGGCCTCAAGAGACCCAGTACTTC

cdr3_length: 15
j_call: TRBJ2-3
v_call: TRBV27
d_call: .
clone_size: .
cdr3_aa: CASSLWGKSTDTQYF
cdr3_nt: TGTGCCAGCAGTTTATGGGGGAAAAGCACAGATACGCAGTATTTT

cdr3_length: 16
j_call: TRBJ2-3
v_call: TRBV20-1
d_call: TRBD2
clone_size: .
cdr3_aa: CSATARLAGGIDTQYF
cdr3_nt: TGCAGTGCCACGGCTCGACTAGCGGGGGGGATAGATACGCAGTATTTT

cdr3_length: 15
j_call: TRBJ2-1
v_call: TRBV3-1
d_call: .
clone_size: .
cdr3_aa: CASSESLGPLREQFF
cdr3_nt: TGTGCCAGCAGCGAAAGCCTAGGCCCCCTGCGTGAGCAGTTCTTC

cdr3_length: 11
j_call: TRBJ1-2
v_call: TRBV4-3
d_call: .
clone_size: few
cdr3_aa: CASSRDRSYTF
cdr3_nt: TGCGCCAGCAGCCGCGACAGGAGCTACACCTTC